The clone carrying this T cell receptor (beta chain) was detected only a few times. The antigen is undetermined. This specimen comes from a study of vaccination and CD4 T cells after COVID-19. The germline CDR1 and CDR2 sequences are MNHEY and SMNVEV (reference sequence). This CDR3 region has 11 residues. V lost 7 bases and J 6 bases, leaving 6 bases between the germline ends. The study sequenced cultured CD4+ T cell DNA using the Oncomine TCR Beta short-read assay. One entry per CDR3 protein, called by TCRdb with MiXCR from the PCR reads. Of around 12,000 distinct CDR3 sequences in the sample, 44% were seen once. This sample's treatment: roughly 11-day PBMC culture with coronavirus spike peptide pools or control peptides (ViraFEST assay).

This chain uses TRBV27 with TRBJ2-2; D is uncertain. Sequencing was performed on cultured CD4+ T cells from blood. The clonotype was recovered from a human donor with COVID-19. In DNA form, the CDR3 reads TGTGCCAGCACCAATGCCGGGGAGCTGTTTTTT. Translated, it gives CASTNAGELFF.